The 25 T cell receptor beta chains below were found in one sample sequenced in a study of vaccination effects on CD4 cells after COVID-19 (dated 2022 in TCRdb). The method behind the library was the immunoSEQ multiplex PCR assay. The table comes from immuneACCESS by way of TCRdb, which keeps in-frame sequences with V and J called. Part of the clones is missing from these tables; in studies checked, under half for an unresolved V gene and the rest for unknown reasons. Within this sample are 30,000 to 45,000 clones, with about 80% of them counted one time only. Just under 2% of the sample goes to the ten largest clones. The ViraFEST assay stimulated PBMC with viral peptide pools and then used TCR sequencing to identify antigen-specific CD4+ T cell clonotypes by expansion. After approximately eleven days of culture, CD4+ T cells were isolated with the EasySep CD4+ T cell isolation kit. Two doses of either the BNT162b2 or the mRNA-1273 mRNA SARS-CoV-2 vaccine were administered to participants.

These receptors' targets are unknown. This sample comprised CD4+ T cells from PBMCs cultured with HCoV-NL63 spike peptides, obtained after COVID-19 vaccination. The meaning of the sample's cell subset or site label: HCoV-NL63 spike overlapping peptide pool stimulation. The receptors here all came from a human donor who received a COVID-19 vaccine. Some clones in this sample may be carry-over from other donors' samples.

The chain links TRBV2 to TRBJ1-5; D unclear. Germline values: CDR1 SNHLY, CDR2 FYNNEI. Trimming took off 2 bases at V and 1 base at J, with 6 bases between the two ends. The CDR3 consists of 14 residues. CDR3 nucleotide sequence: TGTGCCAGCAGTGAATGGTCCAGCAATCAGCCCCAGCATTTT. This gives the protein CASSEWSSNQPQHF.

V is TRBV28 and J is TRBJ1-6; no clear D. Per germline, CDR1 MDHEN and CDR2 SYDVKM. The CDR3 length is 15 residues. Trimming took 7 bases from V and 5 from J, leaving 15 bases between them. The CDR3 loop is CASTSQPVNNSPLHF. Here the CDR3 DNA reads TGTGCCAGCACCTCCCAGCCAGTGAATAATTCACCCCTCCACTTT.

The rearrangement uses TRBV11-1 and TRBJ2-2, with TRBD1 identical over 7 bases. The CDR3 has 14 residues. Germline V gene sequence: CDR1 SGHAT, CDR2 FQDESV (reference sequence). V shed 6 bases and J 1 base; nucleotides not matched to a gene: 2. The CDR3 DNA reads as TGTGCCAGCAGGTACAGGGGGAACACCGGGGAGCTGTTTTTT. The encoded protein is CASRYRGNTGELFF.

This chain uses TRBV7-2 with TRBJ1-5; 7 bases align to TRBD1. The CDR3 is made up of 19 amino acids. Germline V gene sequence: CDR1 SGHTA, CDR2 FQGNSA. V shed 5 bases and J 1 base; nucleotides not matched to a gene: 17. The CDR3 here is CASSTAWAGGIMSNQPQHF. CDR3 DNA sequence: TGTGCCAGCAGCACGGCGTGGGCAGGGGGTATTATGAGCAATCAGCCCCAGCATTTT.

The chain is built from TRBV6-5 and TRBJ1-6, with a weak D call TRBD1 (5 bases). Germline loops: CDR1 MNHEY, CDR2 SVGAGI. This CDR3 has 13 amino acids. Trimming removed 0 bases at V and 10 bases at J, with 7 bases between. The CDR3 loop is CASSYSGDSPLHF. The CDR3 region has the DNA TGTGCCAGCAGTTACTCGGGGGACTCACCCCTCCACTTT.

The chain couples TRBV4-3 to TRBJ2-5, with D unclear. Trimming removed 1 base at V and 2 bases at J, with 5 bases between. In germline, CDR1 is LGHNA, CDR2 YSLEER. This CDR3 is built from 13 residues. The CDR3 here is CASSQGLQETQYF. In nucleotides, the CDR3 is TGCGCCAGCAGCCAAGGCCTGCAAGAGACCCAGTACTTC.

In nucleotides, the CDR3 is TGTGCCAGTAGTACCTGGACAGGGAGCGATAACTATGGCTACACCTTC. This sequence encodes CASSTWTGSDNYGYTF. V usage is TRBV19 and J usage is TRBJ1-2; 8 positions match TRBD1. From germline, CDR1 is LNHDA and CDR2 SQIVND (reference sequence). The CDR3 sequence is 16 residues long. V was clipped by 4 bases and J by 1 base; unmatched bases: 8. The whole variable domain, remainder taken from reference TRBV19 and TRBJ1-2, is DGGITQSPKYLFRKEGQNVTLSCEQNLNHDAMYWYRQDPGQGLRLIYYSQIVNDFQKGDIAEGYSVSREKKESFPLTVTSAQKNPTAFYLCASSTWTGSDNYGYTFGSGTRLTVV.

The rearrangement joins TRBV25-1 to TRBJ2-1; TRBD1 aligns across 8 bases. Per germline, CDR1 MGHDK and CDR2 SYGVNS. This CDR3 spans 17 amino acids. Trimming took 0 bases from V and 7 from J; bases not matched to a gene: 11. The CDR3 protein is CASSEYQSRGRKNEQFF. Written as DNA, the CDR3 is TGTGCCAGCAGTGAATACCAGAGCAGGGGGCGGAAGAATGAGCAGTTCTTC.

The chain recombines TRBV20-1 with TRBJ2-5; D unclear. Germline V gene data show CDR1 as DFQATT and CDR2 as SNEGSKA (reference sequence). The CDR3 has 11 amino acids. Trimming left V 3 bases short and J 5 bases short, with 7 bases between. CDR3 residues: CSASPGETQYF. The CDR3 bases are TGCAGTGCTAGCCCTGGGGAGACCCAGTACTTC.

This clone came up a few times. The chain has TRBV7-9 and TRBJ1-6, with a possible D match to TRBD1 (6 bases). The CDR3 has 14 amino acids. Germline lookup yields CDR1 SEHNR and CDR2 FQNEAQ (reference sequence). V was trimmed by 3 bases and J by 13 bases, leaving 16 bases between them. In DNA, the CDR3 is TGTGCCAGCAGCTTCGGCTTGGGGGGCGCTCCCCTCCACTTT. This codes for CASSFGLGGAPLHF. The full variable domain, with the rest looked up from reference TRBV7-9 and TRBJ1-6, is DTGVSQNPRHKITKRGQNVTFRCDPISEHNRLYWYRQTLGQGPEFLTYFQNEAQLEKSRLLSDRFSAERPKGSFSTLEIQRTEQGDSAMYLCASSFGLGGAPLHFGNGTRLTVT.

CDR3 residues: CAIGAEQETQYF. The DNA of the CDR3 is TGTGCCATTGGGGCGGAACAAGAGACCCAGTACTTC. The chain carries TRBV10-3 and TRBJ2-5, with TRBD1 as a possible D gene (5 bases). The V gene's germline CDR1 is ENHRY and CDR2 SYGVKD. The V and J ends lost 9 bases and 2 bases respectively, with 10 bases between them. The CDR3 covers 12 residues.

The CDR3 spells CASSIVGTEAFF. The CDR3 bases are TGTGCCAGCAGCATCGTTGGGACTGAAGCTTTCTTT. J is TRBJ1-1 and V is TRBV6-2 or TRBV6-3; the D is unclear. CDR1 and CDR2 (germline): MNHEY, SVGEGT. The V end was cut by 6 bases, the J end by 5 bases, with 10 bases between. The CDR3 spans 12 residues.

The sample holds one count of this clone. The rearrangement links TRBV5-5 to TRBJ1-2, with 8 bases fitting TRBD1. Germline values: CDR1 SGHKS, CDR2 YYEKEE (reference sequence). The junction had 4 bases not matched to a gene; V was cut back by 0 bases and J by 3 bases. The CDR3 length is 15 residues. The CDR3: CASSLALTGDYGYTF. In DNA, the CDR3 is TGTGCCAGCAGCTTGGCCTTGACAGGGGACTATGGCTACACCTTC.

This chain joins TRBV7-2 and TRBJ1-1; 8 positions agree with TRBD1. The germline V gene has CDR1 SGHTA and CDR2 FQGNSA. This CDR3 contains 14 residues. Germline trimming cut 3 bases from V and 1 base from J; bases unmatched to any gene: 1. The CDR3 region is CASSFGQGNTEAFF. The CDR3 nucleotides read TGTGCCAGCAGCTTTGGACAGGGGAACACTGAAGCTTTCTTT. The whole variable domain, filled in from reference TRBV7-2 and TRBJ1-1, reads GAGVSQSPSNKVTEKGKDVELRCDPISGHTALYWYRQSLGQGLEFLIYFQGNSAPDKSGLPSDRFSAERTGGSVSTLTIQRTQQEDSAVYLCASSFGQGNTEAFFGQGTRLTVV.

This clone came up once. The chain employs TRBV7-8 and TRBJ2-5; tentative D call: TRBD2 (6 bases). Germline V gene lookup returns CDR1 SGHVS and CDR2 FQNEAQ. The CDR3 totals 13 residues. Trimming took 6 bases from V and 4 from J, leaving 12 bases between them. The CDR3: CASRAGLIETQYF. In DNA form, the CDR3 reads TGTGCCAGCAGGGCGGGACTCATAGAGACCCAGTACTTC.

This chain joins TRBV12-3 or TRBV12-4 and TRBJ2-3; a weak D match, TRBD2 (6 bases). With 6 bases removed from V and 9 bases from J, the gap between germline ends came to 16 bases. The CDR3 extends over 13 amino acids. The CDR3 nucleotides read TGTGCCAGCAGCCCCCTTGGCGGGGAGACGCAGTATTTT. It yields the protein CASSPLGGETQYF.

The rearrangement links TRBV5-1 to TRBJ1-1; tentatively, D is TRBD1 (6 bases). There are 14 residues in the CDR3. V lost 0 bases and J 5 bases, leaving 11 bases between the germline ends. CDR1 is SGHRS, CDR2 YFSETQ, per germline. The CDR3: CASSLGDTGTEAFF. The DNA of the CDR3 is TGCGCCAGCAGCTTGGGGGACACTGGGACTGAAGCTTTCTTT.

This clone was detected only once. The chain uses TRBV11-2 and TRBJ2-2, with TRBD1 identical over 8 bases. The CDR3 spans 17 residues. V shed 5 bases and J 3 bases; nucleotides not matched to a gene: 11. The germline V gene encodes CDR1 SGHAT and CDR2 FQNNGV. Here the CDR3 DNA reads TGTGCCAGCAGCCCCCGAGGGGGGACAGGTTACACCGGGGAGCTGTTTTTT. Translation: CASSPRGGTGYTGELFF.

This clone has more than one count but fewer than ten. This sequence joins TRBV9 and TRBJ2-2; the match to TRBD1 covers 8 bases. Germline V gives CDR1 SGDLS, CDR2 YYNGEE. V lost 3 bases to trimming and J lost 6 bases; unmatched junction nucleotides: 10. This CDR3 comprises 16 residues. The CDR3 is CASSGRTGSSAGELFF. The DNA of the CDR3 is TGTGCCAGCAGCGGCCGGACAGGGTCTTCGGCCGGGGAGCTGTTTTTT.

DNA for the CDR3: TGTGCCAGCAGTCCCCGACTAACAGATACGCAGTATTTT. Translated: CASSPRLTDTQYF. The rearrangement joins TRBV28 to TRBJ2-3, with a weak D call TRBD2 (5 bases). The CDR3 has 13 residues. Germline values: CDR1 MDHEN, CDR2 SYDVKM. Trimming shortened V by 5 bases and J by 3 bases, and 9 bases separated the two germline ends.

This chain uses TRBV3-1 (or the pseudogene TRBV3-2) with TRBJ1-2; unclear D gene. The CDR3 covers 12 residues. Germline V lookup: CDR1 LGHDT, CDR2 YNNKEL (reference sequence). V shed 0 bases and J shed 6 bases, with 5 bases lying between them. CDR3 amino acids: CASSQDANGYTF. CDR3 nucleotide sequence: TGTGCCAGCAGCCAAGATGCGAATGGCTACACCTTC.

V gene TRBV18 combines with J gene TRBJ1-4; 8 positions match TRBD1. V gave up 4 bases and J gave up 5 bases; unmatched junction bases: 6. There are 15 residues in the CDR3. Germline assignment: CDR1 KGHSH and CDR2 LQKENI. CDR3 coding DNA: TGTGCCAGCTCACGCCTGGGACAGGCGAATGAAAAACTGTTTTTT. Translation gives CASSRLGQANEKLFF.

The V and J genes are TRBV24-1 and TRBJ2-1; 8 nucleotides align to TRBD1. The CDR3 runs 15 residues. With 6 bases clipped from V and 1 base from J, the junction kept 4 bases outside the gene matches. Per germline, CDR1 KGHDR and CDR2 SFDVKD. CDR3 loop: CATSRRDRSYNEQFF. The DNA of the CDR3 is TGTGCCACCAGTCGTCGGGACAGGTCCTACAATGAGCAGTTCTTC.

CDR3 coding DNA: TGCGCCAGCAGCCAAGATCACCAGTCACCCCTCCACTTT. This sequence encodes CASSQDHQSPLHF. The chain has TRBV4-1 and TRBJ1-6; D ambiguous. The CDR3 covers 13 residues. CDR1 MGHRA and CDR2 YSYEKL come from the germline V gene. V dropped 0 bases and J dropped 10 bases, with 7 bases sitting between them.

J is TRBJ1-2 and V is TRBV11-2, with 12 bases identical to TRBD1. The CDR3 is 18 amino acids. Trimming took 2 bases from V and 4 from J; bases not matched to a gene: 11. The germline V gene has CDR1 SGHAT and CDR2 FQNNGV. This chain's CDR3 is CASSLRRDRGRLRYGYTF. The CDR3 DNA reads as TGTGCCAGCAGCTTACGCCGGGACAGGGGGCGTTTGCGCTATGGCTACACCTTC.